The sequence of this T cell receptor (beta chain) was determined in a study of Graves' ophthalmopathy and Graves' hyperthyroidism. About the study: Blood was drawn at initial diagnosis, before any treatment. Whole-study results and caveats: Blood also carried most expanded thyroid clonotypes exceeding 0.001 frequency. Ophthalmopathy versus stable hyperthyroidism: 13-signature model gave roughly 88% sensitivity, 81.08% specificity.

Clinical symptoms, serum thyroxine, TRAb, thyroid ultrasound and orbital computed tomography were relied on for diagnosis. V was shortened by 4 bases and J by 5 bases, with 23 bases between the two germline ends. The CDR3 runs 17 residues. From germline, CDR1 is DFQATT and CDR2 SNEGSKA (reference sequence). The authors amplified TCR beta CDR3 regions from RNA transcripts. HTBI-primed RT-PCR formed the first round, and a multiplex PCR formed the second. TCRdb used MiXCR to reprocess the multiplex PCR reads, holding one entry per CDR3 protein. Among about 390,000 distinct CDR3 sequences, approximately 18% were seen once, and the ten largest hold roughly 2.6%. In this sample, this clonotype turned up many times. No antigen is known for it.

The clonotype comes from an adult woman with stable Graves' hyperthyroidism. The sample taken for sequencing was peripheral blood. The chain uses TRBV20-1 and TRBJ2-2, with D possibly being TRBD1 (5 bases). The CDR3 DNA reads TGCAGTGCTACCAATCCCAGGGCTAGAGTGGGGACCGGGGAGCTGTTTTTT. This encodes CSATNPRARVGTGELFF.